This T cell receptor (beta chain) was captured by sequencing in a study of graft-versus-host responses after intestinal transplantation (dated by TCRdb to the early 2020s). Study-level background: Multivisceral, liver-intestinal, or isolated intestinal transplants were received by the recipients. Samples from three later patients were sequenced in-house on an Illumina MiSeq with MiXCR processing rather than by the commercial service. A peak of at least 4% donor T cells among recipient peripheral blood mononuclear cells was the definition used for donor T cell macrochimerism. After intestinal transplantation, graft-versus-host and host-versus-graft alloreactive T cell clones in the graft, circulation and bone marrow were tracked using bulk TCR-beta CDR3 sequencing. All recipients received anti-thymocyte globulin induction followed by maintenance tacrolimus and steroids for around 3 years. The cohort enrolled 20 to 25 intestinal transplant recipients including one retransplant, and a few patients lacking pretransplant specimens were excluded. To identify alloreactive clones, pre-transplant mixed lymphocyte reaction products were sequenced and compared with unstimulated pre-transplant donor and recipient T cells.

Read against the paper, the sample's time point label means: cells obtained before transplantation from donor or recipient. CD3+CD4+ and CD3+CD8+ populations were FACS-sorted from unstimulated pre-transplant donor and recipient cells taken from spleen or lymph nodes. Overall study outcomes, separate from this receptor: High GvH to HvG T cell clonal ratios were observed in the allografts of patients with donor T cell macrochimerism. Early after transplant, peak levels of circulating GvH clones were associated with declines in HvG clones. The relatively low number and heterogeneity of intestinal transplant patients limited the conclusions. GvH clones were detected in recipient bone marrow, and some of these GvH clones were observed earlier in ileal mucosa or blood, consistent with an intestinal mucosal origin.

To note about this clone: Its antigen is currently not known. Within one base of it there is no much larger clone, and no base qualities were kept.

The library was built by means of the immunoSEQ multiplex PCR assay. In most patients, genomic DNA was isolated using the Qiagen DNeasy Blood and Tissue Kit and sent frozen to Adaptive Biotechnologies for TCR sequencing. For most patients, high-throughput TCR-beta CDR3 sequencing of genomic DNA was performed by Adaptive Biotechnologies. As for the original processing: TCR sequencing data were retrieved from Adaptive's ImmunoSEQ software for 15 to 20 patients, whereas a few other patients were processed with MiXCR and VDJtools. To correct CD4 versus CD8 sorting errors, sequences present in both subsets at a frequency ratio below 5:1 were removed. Because the origin of CDR3 nucleotide sequences shared between donor and recipient could not be assigned, those sequences were removed. To count as alloreactive, a clone needed at least 2-fold expansion over unstimulated cells and a minimum CFSE-low frequency of 0.002% (template counts) or 0.001% (read counts). A clone was considered mappable if detected in the sequenced pre-transplant spleen, lymph node, or MLR CFSE-low populations of the donor or recipient. Cumulative frequency of alloreactive clones was calculated as a percentage of all sequences weighted by copy number. TCRdb provides this immuneACCESS table in a form limited to in-frame rearrangements. Some clones are lacking; in checked studies, under half of them reflect an unresolved V gene, and why the rest are absent is not known. V and J calls and clone size are copied from that table; D and trimming were computed from the DNA. The sample profile shows around 100,000 clones; about 92% of them were found once. Together, the top ten hold less than 1.5% of the sample.

V is clipped by 0 bases and J by 7 bases, and the sequence between their germline boundaries is 9 bases long. The germline V gene supplies CDR1 SGHAT and CDR2 FQNNGV. The cysteine opens and the phenylalanine closes a CDR3 of 13 amino acids. Only the CDR3 part of the read is kept: 39 bases, read in frame from the first base. The sequence is built from TRBV11-2 and TRBJ1-1; 5 matching bases give a weak D call of TRBD1. Sequencing used unstimulated CD8+ T cells sorted from spleen or lymph node cells, obtained before transplant. This receptor was obtained from a human donor who was the organ donor for an intestinal transplant. The nucleotide sequence is given as TGTGCCAGCAGCTTAGACCAGGGAGATGAAGCTTTCTTT. This encodes CASSLDQGDEAFF.